Each of the 25 T cell receptor beta chains below was sequenced from the same sample in a study of CD4+ T cells in melanoma. The data were produced by immunoSEQ multiplex PCR, yet TCRdb's version contains in-frame clones alone and is incomplete. The sample lists roughly 7,000 clones; 45% to 60% were seen once. The material sequenced was cells from a culture (not recorded whether cultured in vitro). These receptors all stem from a human donor with melanoma.

J is TRBJ1-3 and V is TRBV6-5; D call uncertain. V lost 10 bases and J lost 7, with 11 bases in between. The CDR3 runs 11 residues. Per germline, CDR1 MNHEY and CDR2 SVGAGI. As DNA, the CDR3 is TGTGCCACCACTCTCGGGAACACCATATATTTT. Translating gives CATTLGNTIYF.

The V gene is TRBV2, the J gene TRBJ2-1, with D possibly being TRBD1 (6 bases). V was trimmed by 4 bases and J by 9 bases, leaving 16 bases between them. This CDR3 has 14 amino acids. Germline V gives CDR1 SNHLY, CDR2 FYNNEI. DNA of the CDR3: TGTGCCAGCAGTGTGAGGCAGGGGTTGACTGAGCAGTTCTTC. It is translated as CASSVRQGLTEQFF. The full variable domain, in which reference TRBV2 and TRBJ2-1 provide the parts outside the CDR3, is EPEVTQTPSHQVTQMGQEVILRCVPISNHLYFYWYRQILGQKVEFLVSFYNNEISEKSEIFDDQFSVERPDGSNFTLKIRSTKLEDSAMYFCASSVRQGLTEQFFGPGTRLTVL.

The chain is built from TRBV5-1 and TRBJ1-1; 8 bases are shared with TRBD1. Germline V gives CDR1 SGHRS, CDR2 YFSETQ. This CDR3 contains 15 residues. V lost 4 bases, J lost 2 bases, and 7 bases stayed unmatched. The CDR3 DNA reads TGCGCCAGCAGCACAGGACAGGGTTCCAACACTGAAGCTTTCTTT. Protein sequence: CASSTGQGSNTEAFF. The complete variable domain, with remaining parts taken from reference TRBV5-1 and TRBJ1-1, reads KAGVTQTPRYLIKTRGQQVTLSCSPISGHRSVSWYQQTPGQGLQFLFEYFSETQRNKGNFPGRFSGRQFSNSRSEMNVSTLELGDSALYLCASSTGQGSNTEAFFGQGTRLTVV.

This clone was found a few times. The chain carries TRBV7-2 and TRBJ1-5; no reliable D call. Germline values: CDR1 SGHTA, CDR2 FQGNSA. V dropped 5 bases and J dropped 11 bases, with 13 bases sitting between them. The CDR3 extends over 12 amino acids. The CDR3 DNA is TGTGCCAGCAGCCAACCCAATTTGGCCCAGCATTTT. Its protein product is CASSQPNLAQHF.

This chain links TRBV19 with TRBJ2-5, with D tentatively TRBD1 (5 bases). CDR3 length equals 13 residues. Between the trimmed V and J ends, which lost 5 bases and 3 bases, there was a span of 10 bases. Germline V gives CDR1 LNHDA, CDR2 SQIVND (reference sequence). CDR3 coding DNA: TGTGCCAGTAGTCAGGGCTCGAAAGAGACCCAGTACTTC. Its protein is CASSQGSKETQYF. Full variable domain (remainder filled in from reference TRBV19 and TRBJ2-5): DGGITQSPKYLFRKEGQNVTLSCEQNLNHDAMYWYRQDPGQGLRLIYYSQIVNDFQKGDIAEGYSVSREKKESFPLTVTSAQKNPTAFYLCASSQGSKETQYFGPGTRLLVL.

The rearrangement joins TRBV11-2 to TRBJ2-7, with TRBD2 matching over 7 bases. The V segment lost 3 bases and the J segment 2 bases; nucleotides outside the gene matches: 1. The CDR3 runs 13 residues. Germline V gives CDR1 SGHAT, CDR2 FQNNGV. The CDR3: CASSLGGPYEQYF. In DNA form, the CDR3 reads TGTGCCAGCAGCTTGGGAGGGCCCTACGAGCAGTACTTC. The entire variable domain, with the rest obtained from reference TRBV11-2 and TRBJ2-7, is as follows: EAGVAQSPRYKIIEKRQSVAFWCNPISGHATLYWYQQILGQGPKLLIQFQNNGVVDDSQLPKDRFSAERLKGVDSTLKIQPAKLEDSAVYLCASSLGGPYEQYFGPGTRLTVT.

This chain connects TRBV5-6 to TRBJ1-1; no firm D call. CDR3 size: 12 residues. Trimming took off 0 bases at V and 7 bases at J, with 7 bases between the two ends. CDR1 and CDR2 (germline): SGHDT, YYEEEE. The CDR3 here is CASSLGGFEAFF. CDR3 sequence (DNA): TGTGCCAGCAGCTTGGGAGGGTTTGAAGCTTTCTTT.

V gene TRBV7-2 combines with J gene TRBJ1-1, with D hard to call. V was cut by 0 bases and J by 0 bases, with 8 bases left in between. The CDR3 is 15 residues long. Germline lookup yields CDR1 SGHTA and CDR2 FQGNSA. This CDR3 reads CASSLAPGMNTEAFF. CDR3 DNA sequence: TGTGCCAGCAGCTTAGCCCCGGGTATGAACACTGAAGCTTTCTTT.

CDR3 DNA: TGTGCCAGCAGCCCCCGACTAGCTTATTTCTACGAGCAGTACTTC. This sequence encodes CASSPRLAYFYEQYF. The rearrangement uses TRBV11-2 and TRBJ2-7; the match to TRBD2 covers 7 bases. The length of the CDR3 is 15 residues. V shed 5 bases and J 3 bases; nucleotides not matched to a gene: 10. Germline CDR1 is SGHAT and CDR2 is FQNNGV.

The rearrangement links TRBV5-1 to TRBJ1-1; the D gene is possibly TRBD1 (5 bases). Germline CDR1 and CDR2: SGHRS and YFSETQ. The CDR3 is 15 amino acids. V lost 7 bases and J lost 4, with 20 bases in between. The CDR3 loop is CASGGSALSGTEAFF. Written as DNA, the CDR3 is TGCGCCAGCGGGGGGTCGGCCCTAAGTGGCACTGAAGCTTTCTTT.

This clone was seen only once. The chain couples TRBV10-3 to TRBJ1-2, with no clear D. CDR3 length equals 16 residues. Trimming took 3 bases from V and 4 from J, leaving 18 bases between them. Germline CDR1 is ENHRY and CDR2 is SYGVKD. The CDR3 reads CAISDAGHRGRYGYTF. The CDR3 coding sequence is TGTGCCATCAGTGACGCCGGTCACAGAGGACGCTATGGCTACACCTTC.

The genes are TRBV6-1 and TRBJ2-6, with D unresolved. The length of the CDR3 is 14 residues. V was trimmed by 6 bases and J by 0 bases, leaving 6 bases between them. In germline, CDR1 is MNHNS, CDR2 SASEGT. CDR3 nucleotides: TGTGCCAGCAGGCGGCCCTCTGGGGCCAACGTCCTGACTTTC. Residues: CASRRPSGANVLTF.

The chain is built from TRBV2 and TRBJ1-5; 9 positions agree with TRBD1. V was clipped by 6 bases and J by 6 bases; unmatched bases: 3. The CDR3 totals 13 residues. CDR1 and CDR2 (germline): SNHLY, FYNNEI. The CDR3 region is CASRTTGGQPQHF. In DNA form, the CDR3 reads TGTGCCAGCAGGACGACAGGGGGTCAGCCCCAGCATTTT.

This rearrangement joins TRBV13 to TRBJ1-1; possibly TRBD1 for D (6 bases). CDR3 length equals 15 residues. V lost 2 bases, J lost 0 bases, and 10 bases lay in between. The germline V gene encodes CDR1 PRHDT and CDR2 FYEKMQ (reference sequence). This CDR3 is CASSLQGLLNTEAFF. The CDR3 coding sequence is TGTGCCAGCAGCTTACAGGGGCTTTTGAACACTGAAGCTTTCTTT.

This sequence joins TRBV6-1 and TRBJ1-4, with D possibly TRBD1 on 5 matching bases. CDR3 length: 15 residues. With 2 bases removed from V and 5 bases from J, the gap between germline ends came to 12 bases. Germline CDR1 and CDR2: MNHNS and SASEGT. The CDR3: CASSEPAGRNEKLFF. The CDR3, as DNA: TGTGCCAGCAGTGAACCCGCAGGGCGGAATGAAAAACTGTTTTTT.

This rearrangement joins TRBV5-4 to TRBJ2-2; no reliable D call. V dropped 6 bases and J dropped 2 bases, with 8 bases sitting between them. Germline assignment: CDR1 SGHNT and CDR2 YYREEE (reference sequence). CDR3 length: 13 residues. CDR3 sequence: CASNSRNTGELFF. In DNA, the CDR3 is TGTGCCAGCAACTCCCGAAACACCGGGGAGCTGTTTTTT.

This clone was observed a handful of times. The chain carries TRBV2 and TRBJ2-2, with 12 bases fitting TRBD2. Germline lookup yields CDR1 SNHLY and CDR2 FYNNEI. The junction had 10 bases not matched to a gene; V was cut back by 2 bases and J by 6 bases. This CDR3 is built from 18 residues. CDR3 sequence reads: CASSESRLAGGLAGELFF. In DNA form, the CDR3 reads TGTGCCAGCAGTGAAAGTCGTCTAGCGGGGGGGCTGGCCGGGGAGCTGTTTTTT.

V gene TRBV6-1 combines with J gene TRBJ2-3; D might be TRBD1 or TRBD2, each matching 5 bases. The germline V gene has CDR1 MNHNS and CDR2 SASEGT. The CDR3 has 14 residues. V was shortened by 7 bases and J by 1 base, with 12 bases between the two germline ends. Here the CDR3 DNA reads TGTGCCAGCACCAGGGACGGGCGCACAGATACGCAGTATTTT. It yields the protein CASTRDGRTDTQYF.

The V call is TRBV6-6, the J call TRBJ2-3; tentative D call: TRBD2 (6 bases). Trimming removed 2 bases from V and 0 bases from J, with 9 bases in between. Per the germline V gene, CDR1 is MNHNY and CDR2 is SVGAGI (reference sequence). The CDR3 extends over 15 amino acids. CDR3 in amino acids: CASSYRGTSTDTQYF. CDR3 nucleotides: TGTGCCAGCAGTTACCGAGGGACTAGCACAGATACGCAGTATTTT.

V gene TRBV30 combines with J gene TRBJ1-5, with 7 bases fitting TRBD1. Germline V gene sequence: CDR1 GTSNPN, CDR2 SVGIG (reference sequence). Losses at the gene ends were 2 bases for V and 4 bases for J; bases not matched to a gene: 5. The CDR3 covers 14 residues. DNA of the CDR3: TGTGCCTGGAGTCGGGGGACAGAAAATCAGCCCCAGCATTTT. Translated: CAWSRGTENQPQHF. Full variable domain (rest looked up from reference TRBV30 and TRBJ1-5): SQTIHQWPATLVQPVGSPLSLECTVEGTSNPNLYWYRQAAGRGLQLLFYSVGIGQISSEVPQNLSASRPQDRQFILSSKKLLLSDSGFYLCAWSRGTENQPQHFGDGTRLSIL.

This clone was seen a handful of times. This chain links TRBV7-2 with TRBJ1-2; D remains ambiguous. V was shortened by 5 bases and J by 7 bases, with 17 bases between the two germline ends. The germline gives CDR1 SGHTA, CDR2 FQGNSA. This CDR3 region has 14 residues. CDR3 sequence reads: CASSDAPEAGGYTF. CDR3 DNA sequence: TGTGCCAGCAGCGATGCCCCAGAGGCCGGTGGCTACACCTTC.

This clone has just a few counts. The chain employs TRBV6-5 and TRBJ1-1, with D maybe TRBD1 (6 bases). The CDR3 is 15 residues long. V dropped 1 base and J dropped 3 bases, with 12 bases sitting between them. From germline, CDR1 is MNHEY and CDR2 SVGAGI. The DNA for the CDR3 is TGTGCCAGCAGTTACTGGGCACAGGGAGACACTGAAGCTTTCTTT. It is translated as CASSYWAQGDTEAFF.

V gene TRBV7-6 combines with J gene TRBJ2-7, with 9 bases aligning to TRBD1. Germline lookup yields CDR1 SGHVS and CDR2 FNYEAQ. Trimming took 0 bases from V and 3 from J; bases not matched to a gene: 6. This CDR3 spans 16 amino acids. CDR3 protein: CASSLAPGQGRYEQYF. DNA for the CDR3: TGTGCCAGCAGCTTAGCGCCGGGACAGGGCCGCTACGAGCAGTACTTC.

J is TRBJ1-4 and V is TRBV5-1, with D hard to call. This CDR3 comprises 13 residues. Trimming removed 4 bases from V and 6 bases from J, with 10 bases in between. Germline V gives CDR1 SGHRS, CDR2 YFSETQ. The CDR3 region has the DNA TGCGCCAGCAGCGCAGCATCCCATGAAAAACTGTTTTTT. As protein: CASSAASHEKLFF. Together with reference TRBV5-1 and TRBJ1-4, the CDR3 gives the full variable domain: KAGVTQTPRYLIKTRGQQVTLSCSPISGHRSVSWYQQTPGQGLQFLFEYFSETQRNKGNFPGRFSGRQFSNSRSEMNVSTLELGDSALYLCASSAASHEKLFFGSGTQLSVL.

This clone has just one count. For the CDR3, the DNA is TGTGCCAGCAGCCAGAGGGAACAGGGTGTAGGCAATCAGCCCCAGCATTTT. Amino acid sequence: CASSQREQGVGNQPQHF. The chain carries TRBV7-3 and TRBJ1-5, with a weak D call TRBD1 (6 bases). The V and J ends lost 5 bases and 2 bases respectively, with 19 bases between them. Looked up from germline, CDR1 is SGHTA and CDR2 is FQGTGA. This CDR3 is built from 17 residues.